This T cell receptor (beta chain) is from a study of beta chain features in type 1 diabetes. Sequencing targeted expressed TCRB transcripts, as all isolated RNA had been reverse transcribed. Assay: immunoSEQ multiplex PCR; the TCRdb copy retains only in-frame clones and omits some. The data hold about 620,000 clones, with roughly 16% observed a single time. This clone was recorded a few times. Different DNA sequences within this sample yield the same CDR3. This CDR3 has 15 amino acids. The germline CDR1 and CDR2 sequences are SGHNT and YYREEE (reference sequence). V was clipped by 5 bases and J by 2 bases; unmatched bases: 6.

The receptor was isolated from a man younger than 35 in good health. The rearrangement uses TRBV5-4 and TRBJ1-5; TRBD1 agrees at 8 bases. Material for sequencing was naive CD4+ T cells from blood. The CDR3 nucleotides are TGTGCCAGCAGTCCCGGACAGGGCGGCAATCAGCCCCAGCATTTT. Its protein is CASSPGQGGNQPQHF.